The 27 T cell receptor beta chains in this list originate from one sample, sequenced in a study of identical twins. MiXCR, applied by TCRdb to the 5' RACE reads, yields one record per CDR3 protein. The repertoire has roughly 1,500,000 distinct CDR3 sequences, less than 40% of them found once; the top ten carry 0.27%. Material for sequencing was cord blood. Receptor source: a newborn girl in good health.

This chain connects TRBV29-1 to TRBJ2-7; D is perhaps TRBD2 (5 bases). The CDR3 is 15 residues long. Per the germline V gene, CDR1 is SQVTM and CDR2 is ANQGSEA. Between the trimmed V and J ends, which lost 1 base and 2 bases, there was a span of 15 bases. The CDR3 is CSVEGELQAPYEQYF. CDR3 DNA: TGCAGCGTTGAAGGGGAGTTGCAGGCCCCCTACGAGCAGTACTTC.

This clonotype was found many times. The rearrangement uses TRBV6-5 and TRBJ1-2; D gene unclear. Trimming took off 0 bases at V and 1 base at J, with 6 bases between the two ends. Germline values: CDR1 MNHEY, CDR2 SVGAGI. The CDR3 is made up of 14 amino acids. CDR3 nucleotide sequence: TGTGCCAGCAGTTACTCGAGAAGTAACTATGGCTACACCTTC. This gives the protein CASSYSRSNYGYTF.

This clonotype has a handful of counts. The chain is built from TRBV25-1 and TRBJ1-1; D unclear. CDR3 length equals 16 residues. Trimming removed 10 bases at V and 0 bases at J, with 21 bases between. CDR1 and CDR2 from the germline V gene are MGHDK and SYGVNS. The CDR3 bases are TGTGCCACCTCATCAACCGGACGGGGAATGAACACTGAAGCTTTCTTT. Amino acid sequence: CATSSTGRGMNTEAFF.

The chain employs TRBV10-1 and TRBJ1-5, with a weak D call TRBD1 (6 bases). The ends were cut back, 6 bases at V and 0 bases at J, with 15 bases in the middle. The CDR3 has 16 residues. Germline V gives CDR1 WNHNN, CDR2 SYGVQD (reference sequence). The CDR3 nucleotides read TGCGCCAGCAGGGTCGCGCAGGGGTATAGCAATCAGCCCCAGCATTTT. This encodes CASRVAQGYSNQPQHF.

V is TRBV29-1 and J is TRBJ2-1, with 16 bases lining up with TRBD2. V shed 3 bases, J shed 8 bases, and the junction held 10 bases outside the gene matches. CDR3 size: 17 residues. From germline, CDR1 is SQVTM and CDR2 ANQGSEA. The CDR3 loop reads CSVEGLAGGPYGDEQFF. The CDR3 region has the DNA TGCAGCGTTGAGGGACTAGCGGGAGGGCCTTACGGGGATGAGCAGTTCTTC.

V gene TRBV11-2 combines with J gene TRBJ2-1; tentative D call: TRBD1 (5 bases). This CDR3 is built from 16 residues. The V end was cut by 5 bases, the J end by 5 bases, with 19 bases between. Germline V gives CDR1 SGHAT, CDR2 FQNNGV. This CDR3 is CASSHPWGYTDNEQFF. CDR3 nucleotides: TGTGCCAGCAGCCACCCGTGGGGCTACACCGACAATGAGCAGTTCTTC.

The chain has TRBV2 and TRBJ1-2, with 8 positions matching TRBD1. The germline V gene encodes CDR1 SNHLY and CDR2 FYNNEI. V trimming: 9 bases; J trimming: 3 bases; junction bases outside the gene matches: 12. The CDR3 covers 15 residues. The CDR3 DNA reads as TGTGCCAGGCGTGGGGGAAACAGGGGGTACTATGGCTACACCTTC. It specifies CARRGGNRGYYGYTF.

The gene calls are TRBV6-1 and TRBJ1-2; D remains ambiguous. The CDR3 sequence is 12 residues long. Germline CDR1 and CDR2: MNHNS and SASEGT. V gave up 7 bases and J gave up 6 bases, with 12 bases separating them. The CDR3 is CASTRGGHGYTF. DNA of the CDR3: TGTGCCAGCACCCGCGGTGGACATGGCTACACCTTC.

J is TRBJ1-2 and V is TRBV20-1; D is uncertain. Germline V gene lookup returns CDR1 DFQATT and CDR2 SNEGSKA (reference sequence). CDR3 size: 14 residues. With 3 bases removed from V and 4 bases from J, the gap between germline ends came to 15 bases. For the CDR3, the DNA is TGCAGTGCTAGTAGGCCGGGCCGGAGCTATGGCTACACCTTC. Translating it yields CSASRPGRSYGYTF.

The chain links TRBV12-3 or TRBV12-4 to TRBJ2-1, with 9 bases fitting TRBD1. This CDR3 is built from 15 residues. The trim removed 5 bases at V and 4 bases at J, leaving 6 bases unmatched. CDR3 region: CASSPTGQGYNEQFF. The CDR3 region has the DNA TGTGCCAGCAGTCCTACGGGACAGGGATACAATGAGCAGTTCTTC.

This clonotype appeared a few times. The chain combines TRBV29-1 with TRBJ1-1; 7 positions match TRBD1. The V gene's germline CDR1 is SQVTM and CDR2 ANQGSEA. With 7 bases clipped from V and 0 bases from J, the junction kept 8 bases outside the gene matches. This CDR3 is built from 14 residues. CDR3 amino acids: CSGVDRSMNTEAFF. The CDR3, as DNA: TGCAGCGGTGTGGACAGGTCCATGAACACTGAAGCTTTCTTT.

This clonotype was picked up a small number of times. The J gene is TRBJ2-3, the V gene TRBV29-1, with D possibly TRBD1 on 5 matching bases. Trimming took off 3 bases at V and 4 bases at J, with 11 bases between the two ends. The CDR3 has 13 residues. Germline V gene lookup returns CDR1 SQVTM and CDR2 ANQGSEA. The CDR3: CSVEWGGSDTQYF. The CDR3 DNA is TGCAGCGTTGAGTGGGGCGGATCAGATACGCAGTATTTT.

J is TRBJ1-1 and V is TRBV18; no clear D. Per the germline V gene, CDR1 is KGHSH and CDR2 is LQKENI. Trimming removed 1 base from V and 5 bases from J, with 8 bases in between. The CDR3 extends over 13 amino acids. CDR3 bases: TGTGCCAGCTCACCACTGAGTCAGACTGAAGCTTTCTTT. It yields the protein CASSPLSQTEAFF.

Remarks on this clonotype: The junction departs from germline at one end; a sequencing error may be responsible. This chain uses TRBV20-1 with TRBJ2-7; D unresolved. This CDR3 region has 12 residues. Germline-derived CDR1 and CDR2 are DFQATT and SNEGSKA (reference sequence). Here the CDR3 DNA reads TGCAGTGCGACCTCAAGCTCCAACGAGCAGTACTTC. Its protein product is CSATSSSNEQYF.

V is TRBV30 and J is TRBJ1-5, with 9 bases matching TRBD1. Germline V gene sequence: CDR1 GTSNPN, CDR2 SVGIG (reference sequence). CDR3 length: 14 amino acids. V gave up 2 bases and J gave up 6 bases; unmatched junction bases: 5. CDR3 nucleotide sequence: TGTGCCTGGAGTTTTGCGGACAGGGGTCAGCCCCAGCATTTT. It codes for CAWSFADRGQPQHF.

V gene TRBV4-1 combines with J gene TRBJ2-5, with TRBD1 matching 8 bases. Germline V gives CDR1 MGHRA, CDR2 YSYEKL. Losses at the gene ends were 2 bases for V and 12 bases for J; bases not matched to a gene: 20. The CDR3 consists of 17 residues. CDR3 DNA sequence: TGCGCCAGCAGCCAACTCCCCCTGGGACAGGTGGGCTACGAGGAGTACTTC. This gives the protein CASSQLPLGQVGYEEYF.

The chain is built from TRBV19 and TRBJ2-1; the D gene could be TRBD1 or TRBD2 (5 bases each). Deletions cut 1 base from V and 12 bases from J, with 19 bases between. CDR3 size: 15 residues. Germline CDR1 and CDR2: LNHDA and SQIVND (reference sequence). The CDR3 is CASSIVSGAGEGQFF. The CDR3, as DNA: TGTGCCAGTAGTATAGTATCCGGGGCCGGTGAGGGGCAGTTCTTC. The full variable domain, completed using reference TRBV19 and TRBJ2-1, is DGGITQSPKYLFRKEGQNVTLSCEQNLNHDAMYWYRQDPGQGLRLIYYSQIVNDFQKGDIAEGYSVSREKKESFPLTVTSAQKNPTAFYLCASSIVSGAGEGQFFGPGTRLTVL.

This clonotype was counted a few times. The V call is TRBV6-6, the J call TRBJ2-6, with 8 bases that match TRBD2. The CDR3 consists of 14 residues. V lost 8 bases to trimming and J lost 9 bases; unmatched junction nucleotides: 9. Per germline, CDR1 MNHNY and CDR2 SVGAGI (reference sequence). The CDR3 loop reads CASGVLAGVNVLTF. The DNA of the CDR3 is TGTGCCAGCGGGGTGCTAGCGGGCGTCAACGTCCTGACTTTC.

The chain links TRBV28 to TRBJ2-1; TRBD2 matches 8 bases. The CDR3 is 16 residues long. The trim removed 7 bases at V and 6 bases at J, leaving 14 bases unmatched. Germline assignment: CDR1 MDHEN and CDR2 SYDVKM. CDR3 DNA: TGTGCCAGCACCATCTTAGGGCGGGAGGTCCGCAATGAGCAGTTCTTC. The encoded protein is CASTILGREVRNEQFF.

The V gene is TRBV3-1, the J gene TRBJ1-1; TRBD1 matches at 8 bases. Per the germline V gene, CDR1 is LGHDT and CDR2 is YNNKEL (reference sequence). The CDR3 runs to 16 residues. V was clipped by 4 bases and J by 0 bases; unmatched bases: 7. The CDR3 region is CASSPGQGWVNTEAFF. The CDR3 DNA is TGTGCCAGCAGCCCCGGACAGGGTTGGGTGAACACTGAAGCTTTCTTT.

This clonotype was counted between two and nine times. Here the CDR3 reads CSARDVGSPGADTQYF. CDR3 DNA: TGCAGTGCTAGAGATGTCGGTAGTCCAGGCGCAGATACGCAGTATTTT. This chain links TRBV20-1 with TRBJ2-3, with D unclear. Per the germline V gene, CDR1 is DFQATT and CDR2 is SNEGSKA (reference sequence). V dropped 0 bases and J dropped 4 bases, with 17 bases sitting between them. The CDR3 contains 16 residues.

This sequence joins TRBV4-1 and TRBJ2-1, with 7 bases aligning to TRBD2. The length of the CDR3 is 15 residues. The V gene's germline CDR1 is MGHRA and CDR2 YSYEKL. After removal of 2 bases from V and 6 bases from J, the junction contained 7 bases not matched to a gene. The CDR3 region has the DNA TGCGCCAGCAGCCAACGGTTGCTAGCGGCCAATGAGCAGTTCTTC. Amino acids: CASSQRLLAANEQFF.

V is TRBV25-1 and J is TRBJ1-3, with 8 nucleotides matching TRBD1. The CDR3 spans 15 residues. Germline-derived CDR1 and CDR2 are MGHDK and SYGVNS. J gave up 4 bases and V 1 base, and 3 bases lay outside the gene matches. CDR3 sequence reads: CASSESGGAGNTIYF. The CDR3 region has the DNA TGTGCCAGCAGTGAATCAGGGGGCGCAGGAAACACCATATATTTT.

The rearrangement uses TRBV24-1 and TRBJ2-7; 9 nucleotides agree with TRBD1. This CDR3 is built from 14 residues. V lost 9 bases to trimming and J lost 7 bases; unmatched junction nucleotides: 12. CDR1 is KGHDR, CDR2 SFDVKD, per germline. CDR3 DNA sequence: TGTGCCACCGAGTTCGGGACAGGGTACAATGAGCAGTACTTC. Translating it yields CATEFGTGYNEQYF.

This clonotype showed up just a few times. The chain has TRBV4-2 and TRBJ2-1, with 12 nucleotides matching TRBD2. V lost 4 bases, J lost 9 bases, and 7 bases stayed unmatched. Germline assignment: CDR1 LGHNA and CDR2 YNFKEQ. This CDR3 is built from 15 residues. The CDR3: CASSPSGGASFEQFF. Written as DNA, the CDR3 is TGTGCCAGCAGCCCTAGCGGGGGGGCATCTTTTGAGCAGTTCTTC.

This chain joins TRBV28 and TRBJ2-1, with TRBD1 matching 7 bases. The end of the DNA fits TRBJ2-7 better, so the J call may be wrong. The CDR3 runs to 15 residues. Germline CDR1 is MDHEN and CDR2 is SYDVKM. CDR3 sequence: CASSATRGRYNEQYF. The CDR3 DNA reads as TGTGCCAGCAGTGCTACCAGGGGGAGATACAATGAGCAGTACTTC.

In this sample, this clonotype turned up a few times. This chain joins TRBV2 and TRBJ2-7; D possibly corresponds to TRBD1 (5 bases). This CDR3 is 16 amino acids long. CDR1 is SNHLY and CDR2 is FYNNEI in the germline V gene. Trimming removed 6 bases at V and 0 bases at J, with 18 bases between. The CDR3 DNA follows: TGTGCCAGCAGCGCGTTTGGGGCAGGTATCTCCTACGAGCAGTACTTC. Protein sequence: CASSAFGAGISYEQYF.